These 10 T cell receptor beta chains came from one sample sequenced in a study of CD8 T cells in ankylosing spondylitis. One entry per CDR3 protein results from TCRdb running MiXCR on the 5' RACE reads. The sample has roughly 240,000 distinct CDR3 sequences, roughly 32% seen once. The source material was blood, either unsorted or a sorted T cell fraction (not recorded which). The source of these receptors is a male donor with ankylosing spondylitis or in good health (not recorded which).

The genes are TRBV10-3 and TRBJ1-4; the match to TRBD1 covers 8 bases. Germline loops: CDR1 ENHRY, CDR2 SYGVKD. After removal of 0 bases from V and 8 bases from J, the junction contained 2 bases not matched to a gene. This CDR3 is 14 amino acids long. CDR3 in DNA: TGTGCCATCAGTGAGTCCGACAGGGGCGAAAAACTGTTTTTT. Its protein product is CAISESDRGEKLFF.

In its sample, this clonotype was seen once. The J gene is TRBJ2-3, the V gene TRBV5-1; 11 nucleotides match TRBD2. Unmatched junction bases numbered 5, after V lost 1 base and J lost 1 base. Looked up from germline, CDR1 is SGHRS and CDR2 is YFSETQ. The CDR3 length is 17 residues. The CDR3 nucleotides are TGCGCCAGCAGCTTGTGGGAACTAGCGGGGGGCACAGATACGCAGTATTTT. This gives the protein CASSLWELAGGTDTQYF.

This sequence joins TRBV7-2 and TRBJ1-6; unclear D gene. In germline, CDR1 is SGHTA, CDR2 FQGNSA. The V gene lost 1 base and the J gene lost 6 bases, with 10 bases spanning the gap. The CDR3 has 15 amino acids. The CDR3, as DNA: TGTGCCAGCAGCTTAGTTCCAGGTTCTAATTCACCCCTCCACTTT. Protein sequence: CASSLVPGSNSPLHF.

The chain has TRBV30 and TRBJ1-1; the D gene is possibly TRBD1 (6 bases). V lost 3 bases to trimming and J lost 3 bases, with 11 bases between them. The CDR3 contains 13 residues. Germline lookup yields CDR1 GTSNPN and CDR2 SVGIG (reference sequence). The CDR3 here is CAWSEGGDTEAFF. CDR3 DNA sequence: TGTGCCTGGAGCGAAGGGGGGGACACTGAAGCTTTCTTT.

This chain joins TRBV5-6 and TRBJ2-1; 11 bases are a match to TRBD2. V trimming: 2 bases; J trimming: 2 bases; junction bases outside the gene matches: 6. CDR1 is SGHDT, CDR2 YYEEEE, per germline. CDR3 length: 17 amino acids. CDR3 DNA sequence: TGTGCCAGCAGCTTTGGGGGGGGACTAGCGGCCTACAATGAGCAGTTCTTC. It specifies CASSFGGGLAAYNEQFF.

This clonotype was found a few times. The chain is built from TRBV5-6 and TRBJ2-7, with D possibly being TRBD2 (6 bases). The germline V and J ends were trimmed by 0 bases and 3 bases, with 10 bases remaining between them. The CDR3 runs 14 residues. CDR1 is SGHDT, CDR2 YYEEEE, per germline. The CDR3 DNA reads TGTGCCAGCAGCTTGGGAGGGACTTACTACGAGCAGTACTTC. Encoded protein: CASSLGGTYYEQYF.

V usage is TRBV6-1 and J usage is TRBJ1-2; weak D call: TRBD1 (5 bases). Germline CDR1 is MNHNS and CDR2 is SASEGT. The CDR3 has 14 amino acids. V gave up 8 bases and J gave up 1 base, with 14 bases separating them. The CDR3 protein is CASSGESSNYGYTF. The CDR3 nucleotides are TGTGCCAGCTCGGGGGAGTCCAGTAACTATGGCTACACCTTC.

The chain joins TRBV20-1 to TRBJ2-7; possible D gene TRBD1, 6 bases. Trimming removed 4 bases from V and 2 bases from J, with 18 bases in between. This CDR3 region has 15 residues. CDR1 and CDR2 from the germline V gene are DFQATT and SNEGSKA (reference sequence). CDR3 DNA sequence: TGCAGTGCTACCGAGTATGGGGGCCAGACCTACGAGCAGTACTTC. Translation gives CSATEYGGQTYEQYF.

The rearrangement joins TRBV6-1 to TRBJ2-2; TRBD1 matches 7 bases. V shed 5 bases, J shed 0 bases, and the junction held 3 bases outside the gene matches. The CDR3 loop spans 15 amino acids. Germline CDR1 reads MNHNS; CDR2 reads SASEGT. The CDR3 coding sequence is TGTGCCAGCAGTACCGGGACAGCGAACACCGGGGAGCTGTTTTTT. This codes for CASSTGTANTGELFF.

There are a few counts of this clonotype. The genes are TRBV20-1 and TRBJ2-3; no definite D call. Deletions cut 4 bases from V and 4 bases from J, with 6 bases between. CDR3 length: 11 residues. Per germline, CDR1 DFQATT and CDR2 SNEGSKA (reference sequence). The DNA of the CDR3 is TGCAGTGCTATCCCTTCAGATACGCAGTATTTT. Protein product: CSAIPSDTQYF.